The 14 T cell receptor beta chains below come from one sample, sequenced in a study of T-cell reconstitution after alpha-beta-depleted transplantation in children. Unique molecular identifiers were built into the TCRbeta library. From the PCR reads, TCRdb called clonotypes with MiXCR, one entry per CDR3 protein. In the table there are about 870,000 distinct CDR3 sequences, 15% to 20% of which are singletons. The material sequenced was PBMCs, mostly from graft donor cells, taken 360 days after TCRalphabeta/CD19-depleted stem cell transplant. The receptors were gathered from a male patient younger than 18 who had a stem cell transplant for acute lymphoblastic leukemia, so the T cells may come from the graft donor.

V gene TRBV30 combines with J gene TRBJ1-4; the D is unclear. The CDR3 sequence is 15 residues long. Germline V CDR1 and CDR2: GTSNPN, SVGIG (reference sequence). The ends were cut back, 5 bases at V and 8 bases at J, with 21 bases in the middle. This chain's CDR3 is CAWEPSVGLGEKLFF. In nucleotides, the CDR3 is TGTGCCTGGGAACCTTCCGTCGGGCTGGGAGAAAAACTGTTTTTT. The full variable domain, completed using reference TRBV30 and TRBJ1-4, is SQTIHQWPATLVQPVGSPLSLECTVEGTSNPNLYWYRQAAGRGLQLLFYSVGIGQISSEVPQNLSASRPQDRQFILSSKKLLLSDSGFYLCAWEPSVGLGEKLFFGSGTQLSVL.

This clonotype was counted a few times. This chain connects TRBV7-3 to TRBJ1-1, with 9 bases matching TRBD1. The CDR3 is 17 residues long. From germline, CDR1 is SGHTA and CDR2 FQGTGA. J was trimmed by 5 bases and V by 2 bases; bases with no gene match: 12. The CDR3 DNA sequence: TGTGCCAGCAGCTTATGGCCCCCGGGACAGGGAGGAACTGAAGCTTTCTTT. The encoded protein is CASSLWPPGQGGTEAFF.

This clonotype has only a few counts. The J gene is TRBJ2-2, the V gene TRBV20-1, with D maybe TRBD1 (6 bases). The germline V and J ends were trimmed by 1 base and 5 bases, with 11 bases remaining between them. Germline V gene lookup returns CDR1 DFQATT and CDR2 SNEGSKA (reference sequence). This CDR3 comprises 14 residues. This CDR3 is CSARVRQGTGELFF. The CDR3 DNA reads TGCAGTGCTAGAGTGAGGCAGGGGACCGGGGAGCTGTTTTTT.

The V call is TRBV20-1, the J call TRBJ2-1; D call uncertain. V lost 0 bases, J lost 6 bases, and 6 bases lay in between. This CDR3 spans 12 amino acids. The germline CDR1 and CDR2 sequences are DFQATT and SNEGSKA (reference sequence). In DNA form, the CDR3 reads TGCAGTGCTAGAGAACTGTTCAATGAGCAGTTCTTC. Translation gives CSARELFNEQFF.

The chain employs TRBV7-2 and TRBJ1-5; D remains unclear. V lost 1 base and J 11 bases, leaving 12 bases between the germline ends. The CDR3 sequence is 13 residues long. Germline lookup yields CDR1 SGHTA and CDR2 FQGNSA. The DNA for the CDR3 is TGTGCCAGCAGCTTAGAACTGCGCCAGGCCCAGCATTTT. Protein product: CASSLELRQAQHF.

This clonotype was recorded a few times. The chain links TRBV25-1 to TRBJ1-5; 7 positions agree with TRBD1. Trimming took 4 bases from V and 0 from J; bases not matched to a gene: 9. CDR3 length equals 17 residues. CDR1 and CDR2 (germline): MGHDK, SYGVNS. CDR3 residues: CASSAGTDEYSNQPQHF. The CDR3 nucleotides read TGTGCCAGCAGTGCCGGGACAGACGAATATAGCAATCAGCCCCAGCATTTT.

This clonotype was recorded many times. The chain employs TRBV5-1 and TRBJ2-1; D unclear. CDR3 size: 17 residues. The V and J ends lost 4 bases and 6 bases respectively, with 23 bases between them. Per germline, CDR1 SGHRS and CDR2 YFSETQ. The CDR3: CASSPSALVLVPNEQFF. The CDR3 DNA follows: TGCGCCAGCAGCCCTTCCGCTCTTGTGCTTGTGCCCAATGAGCAGTTCTTC.

This clonotype was detected only a few times. This chain links TRBV5-1 with TRBJ1-2; D might be TRBD1 (6 bases). There are 15 residues in the CDR3. Trimming left V 0 bases short and J 1 base short, with 10 bases between. Germline V gene lookup returns CDR1 SGHRS and CDR2 YFSETQ. As DNA, the CDR3 is TGCGCCAGCAGCTTGGGGCGGACAGTTAACTATGGCTACACCTTC. It codes for CASSLGRTVNYGYTF.

V and J are TRBV11-1 and TRBJ1-1, with a weak D call TRBD1 (5 bases). In germline, CDR1 is SGHAT, CDR2 FQDESV (reference sequence). Trimming shortened V by 2 bases and J by 1 base, and 20 bases separated the two germline ends. The CDR3 consists of 18 residues. The CDR3 is CASSLTNQGLSPNTEAFF. CDR3 nucleotides: TGTGCCAGCAGCTTAACCAATCAGGGACTGTCGCCGAACACTGAAGCTTTCTTT.

This clonotype was detected a few times. The rearrangement links TRBV12-3 or TRBV12-4 to TRBJ2-5; 7 bases map to TRBD1. V lost 7 bases to trimming and J lost 2 bases; unmatched junction nucleotides: 4. The CDR3 contains 13 residues. CDR3 DNA: TGTGCCAGCAACAGGGGCCTTCAAGAGACCCAGTACTTC. Amino acids: CASNRGLQETQYF.

A few counts support this clonotype. The genes are TRBV7-9 and TRBJ2-5; D call uncertain. Germline CDR1 reads SEHNR; CDR2 reads FQNEAQ (reference sequence). The CDR3 is 16 residues long. Trimming left V 2 bases short and J 5 bases short, with 18 bases between. The chain's CDR3 is CASSLWFRRRFETQYF. CDR3 in DNA: TGTGCCAGCAGCTTATGGTTCCGCAGGCGTTTCGAGACCCAGTACTTC.

This clonotype was seen a handful of times. The chain is built from TRBV29-1 and TRBJ1-1, with D unresolved. The V and J ends lost 4 bases and 1 base respectively, with 7 bases between them. This CDR3 region has 12 residues. CDR1 is SQVTM and CDR2 is ANQGSEA in the germline V gene. The CDR3 reads CSVGWTNTEAFF. In DNA, the CDR3 is TGCAGCGTTGGTTGGACGAACACTGAAGCTTTCTTT.

This clonotype has more than one count but fewer than ten. The chain employs TRBV18 and TRBJ2-3; the D is unclear. This CDR3 is built from 13 residues. V was clipped by 0 bases and J by 4 bases, with 5 bases between them. CDR1 and CDR2 from the germline V gene are KGHSH and LQKENI. The CDR3 here is CASSPPMADTQYF. The CDR3 nucleotides are TGTGCCAGCTCACCACCGATGGCAGATACGCAGTATTTT.

This clonotype was seen only a few times. The chain carries TRBV5-1 and TRBJ2-7; 7 positions match TRBD2. This CDR3 spans 17 amino acids. V was clipped by 5 bases and J by 1 base; unmatched bases: 15. The germline V gene has CDR1 SGHRS and CDR2 YFSETQ. The chain's CDR3 is CASRREGTLSYSYEQYF. The DNA for the CDR3 is TGCGCCAGCAGAAGGGAGGGAACACTTTCTTATTCCTACGAGCAGTACTTC.